This T cell receptor beta chain was captured by sequencing in a study of spatial heterogeneity in lung cancer. The wider study: Detection of beta-chain sequences consistently exceeded that of alpha-chain sequences.

Individually, TCR cDNA molecules were each labelled with a unique molecular identifier. MiXCR, run by TCRdb on the 5' RACE reads, gives a single entry per CDR3 protein. The sample has more than 15,000 distinct CDR3 sequences; 6.2% are singletons. Sample time point: sample taken at primary tumor resection. Whole RNA, isolated from tumor, nontumor lung or frozen PBMC, was sequenced without prior sorting. The study's findings and limits: Expanded intratumoral alpha and beta TCR counts tracked tumor mutation counts.

V lost 4 bases and J lost 7, with 7 bases in between. This CDR3 region has 11 residues. The germline V gene encodes CDR1 LNHNV and CDR2 YYDKDF (reference sequence). In this sample, this clonotype turned up many times. Its antigen is currently unknown. The library was designed around alpha chains, so this beta chain is a stray read whose abundance carries little weight. The sequencing used lung tumor tissue, collected at surgery. This TCR was sampled from a male donor with early-stage non-small cell lung cancer. V and J are TRBV15 and TRBJ2-5; no definite D call. The CDR3 bases are TGTGCCACCAGCACTACGGGGACCCAGTACTTC. It translates to CATSTTGTQYF.